The clone carrying this T cell receptor (beta chain) was observed once. Its specificity is not known. The data were obtained in a study of T cells in localized non-small cell lung cancer. General observations from the study: Heterogeneity remains possible, as sequencing covered one tumor region only. There was an association of higher blood T cell density with longer overall survival.

CDR1 is SGHTA, CDR2 FQGTGA, per germline. The CDR3 has 14 amino acids. The germline V and J ends were trimmed by 5 bases and 6 bases, with 16 bases remaining between them. Some clones are missing from TCRdb's copy, which holds only in-frame ones; the method was immunoSEQ multiplex PCR. Of 7,000 to 9,000 clones in the sample, under 95% were seen once. This material consisted of peripheral blood, taken before any cancer treatment. This receptor was obtained from a woman aged 35-70 years with stage I lung adenocarcinoma. This chain uses TRBV7-3 with TRBJ1-1, with D perhaps TRBD1 (6 bases). The CDR3 DNA reads TGTGCCAGCAGCGCCCAGGGGAGGGGCGCTGAAGCTTTCTTT. The encoded protein is CASSAQGRGAEAFF.